The source of this T cell receptor (beta chain) is a study of early T cells in non-severe SARS-CoV-2 infection. Background on the study: Chains stayed unpaired after sequencing of bulk RNA from unsorted whole blood. Study results and caveats: Sequences matched to VDJdb favored anti-spike CD8 responses, while private and CD4 specificities were missed.

J was trimmed by 1 base and V by 2 bases; bases with no gene match: 10. The germline gives CDR1 SGHRS, CDR2 YFSETQ. The CDR3 is 18 amino acids. This clonotype was recorded many times. Its antigen is currently unknown. Unique molecular identifier tags were affixed to discrete cDNA molecules. A single record per CDR3 protein comes from TCRdb applying MiXCR to the 5' RACE reads. The sample yields 35,000 to 40,000 distinct CDR3 sequences, roughly 5% seen once. The receptor comes from an adult who was a healthcare worker with PCR-confirmed SARS-CoV-2 infection or an uninfected control (not recorded which). The chain joins TRBV5-1 to TRBJ2-1, with TRBD2 matching over 9 bases. Source material: whole blood. CDR3 residues: CASSLLTRTSESYNEQFF. In DNA form, the CDR3 reads TGCGCCAGCAGCTTACTGACAAGGACTAGCGAGTCCTACAATGAGCAGTTCTTC. The variable domain in full, completed from reference TRBV5-1 and TRBJ2-1, reads KAGVTQTPRYLIKTRGQQVTLSCSPISGHRSVSWYQQTPGQGLQFLFEYFSETQRNKGNFPGRFSGRQFSNSRSEMNVSTLELGDSALYLCASSLLTRTSESYNEQFFGPGTRLTVL.